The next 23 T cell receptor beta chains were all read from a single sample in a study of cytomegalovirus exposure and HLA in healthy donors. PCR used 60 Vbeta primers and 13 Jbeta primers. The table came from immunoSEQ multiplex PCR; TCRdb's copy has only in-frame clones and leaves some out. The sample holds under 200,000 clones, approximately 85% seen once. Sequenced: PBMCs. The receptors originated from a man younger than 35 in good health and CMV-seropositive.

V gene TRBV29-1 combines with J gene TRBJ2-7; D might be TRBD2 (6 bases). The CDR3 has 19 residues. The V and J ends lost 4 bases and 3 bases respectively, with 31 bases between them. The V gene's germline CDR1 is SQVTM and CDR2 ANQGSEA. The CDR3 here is CSVAINRKPLGDSYYEQYF. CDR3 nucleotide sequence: TGCAGCGTTGCAATAAACCGTAAGCCTCTGGGGGACTCATACTACGAGCAGTACTTC.

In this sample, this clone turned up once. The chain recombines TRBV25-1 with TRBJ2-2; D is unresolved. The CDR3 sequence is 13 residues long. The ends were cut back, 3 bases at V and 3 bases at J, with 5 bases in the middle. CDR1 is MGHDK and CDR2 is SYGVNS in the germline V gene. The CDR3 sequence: CASSDLYTGELFF. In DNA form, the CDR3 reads TGTGCCAGCAGTGACTTATACACCGGGGAGCTGTTTTTT.

The CDR3 nucleotides are TGTGCCAGCTCACCGTCGGGGGGAGTCTCCCGCCGTGAAGCTTTCTTT. Residues: CASSPSGGVSRREAFF. The gene calls are TRBV18 and TRBJ1-1, with D possibly TRBD1 on 5 matching bases. This CDR3 is 16 amino acids long. Looked up from germline, CDR1 is KGHSH and CDR2 is LQKENI. Trimming stripped 3 bases from V and 7 bases from J, with 21 bases between.

The CDR3 spells CASSGGVNQYEQYF. CDR3 coding DNA: TGTGCCAGCAGTGGCGGGGTAAATCAGTACGAGCAGTACTTC. The genes are TRBV6-1 and TRBJ2-7; maybe TRBD2 (6 bases). This CDR3 is built from 14 residues. Germline-derived CDR1 and CDR2 are MNHNS and SASEGT. V lost 4 bases, J lost 4 bases, and 14 bases lay in between.

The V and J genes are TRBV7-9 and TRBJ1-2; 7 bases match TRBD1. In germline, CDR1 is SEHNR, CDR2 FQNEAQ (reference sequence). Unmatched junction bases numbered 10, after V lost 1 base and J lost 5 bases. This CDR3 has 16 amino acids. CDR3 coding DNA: TGTGCCAGCAGCTTAGTTGCCGGGACAGCTTCTTATGGCTACACCTTC. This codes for CASSLVAGTASYGYTF.

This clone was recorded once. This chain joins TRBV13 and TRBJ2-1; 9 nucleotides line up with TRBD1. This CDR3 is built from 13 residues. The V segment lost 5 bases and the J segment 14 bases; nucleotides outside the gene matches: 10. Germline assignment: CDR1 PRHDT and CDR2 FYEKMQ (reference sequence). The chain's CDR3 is CASSPSRQGGEFF. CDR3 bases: TGTGCCAGCAGCCCTAGTAGACAGGGGGGCGAGTTCTTC.

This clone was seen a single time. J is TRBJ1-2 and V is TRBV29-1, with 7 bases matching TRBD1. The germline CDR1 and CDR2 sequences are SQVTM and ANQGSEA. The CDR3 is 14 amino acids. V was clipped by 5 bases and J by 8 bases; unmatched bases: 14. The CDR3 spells CSVQTGTAADGYTF. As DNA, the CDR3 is TGCAGCGTTCAGACCGGGACAGCGGCCGACGGCTACACCTTC.

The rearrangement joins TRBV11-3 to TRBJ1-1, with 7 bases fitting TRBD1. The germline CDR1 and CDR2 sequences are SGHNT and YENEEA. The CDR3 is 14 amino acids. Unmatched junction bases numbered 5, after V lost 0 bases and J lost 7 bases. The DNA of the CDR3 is TGTGCCAGCAGCTTAGATGGGACAGCCTATGAAGCTTTCTTT. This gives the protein CASSLDGTAYEAFF.

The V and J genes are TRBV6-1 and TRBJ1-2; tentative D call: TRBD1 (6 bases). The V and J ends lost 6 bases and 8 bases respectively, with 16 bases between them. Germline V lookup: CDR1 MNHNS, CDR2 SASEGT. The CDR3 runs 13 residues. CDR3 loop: CASRLTPGEGYTF. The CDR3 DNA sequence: TGTGCCAGCAGACTTACTCCAGGGGAAGGCTACACCTTC.

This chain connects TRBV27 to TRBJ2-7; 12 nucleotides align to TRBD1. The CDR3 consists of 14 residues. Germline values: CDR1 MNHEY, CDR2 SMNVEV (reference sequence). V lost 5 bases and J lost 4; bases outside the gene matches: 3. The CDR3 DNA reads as TGTGCCAGCAGTGTGGGACAGGGGGCTTACGAGCAGTACTTC. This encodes CASSVGQGAYEQYF.

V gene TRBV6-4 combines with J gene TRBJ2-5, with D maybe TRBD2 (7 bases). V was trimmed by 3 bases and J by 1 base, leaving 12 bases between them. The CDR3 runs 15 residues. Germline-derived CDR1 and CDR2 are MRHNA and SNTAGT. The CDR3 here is CASSERAGAQETQYF. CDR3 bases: TGTGCCAGCAGTGAAAGGGCGGGGGCCCAAGAGACCCAGTACTTC.

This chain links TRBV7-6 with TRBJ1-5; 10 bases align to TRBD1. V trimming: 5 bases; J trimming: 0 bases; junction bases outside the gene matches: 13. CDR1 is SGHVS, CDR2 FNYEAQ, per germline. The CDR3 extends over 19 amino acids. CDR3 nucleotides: TGTGCCAGCAGCCGAATCCCCCCAGGACAGGGGGTTAGCAATCAGCCCCAGCATTTT. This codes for CASSRIPPGQGVSNQPQHF.

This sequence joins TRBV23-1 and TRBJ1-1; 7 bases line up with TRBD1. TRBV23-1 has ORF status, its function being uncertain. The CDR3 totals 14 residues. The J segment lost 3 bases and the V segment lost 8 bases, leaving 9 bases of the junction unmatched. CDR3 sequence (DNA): TGCGCCAGCCGTCTCGTCGGGACAGACACTGAAGCTTTCTTT. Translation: CASRLVGTDTEAFF.

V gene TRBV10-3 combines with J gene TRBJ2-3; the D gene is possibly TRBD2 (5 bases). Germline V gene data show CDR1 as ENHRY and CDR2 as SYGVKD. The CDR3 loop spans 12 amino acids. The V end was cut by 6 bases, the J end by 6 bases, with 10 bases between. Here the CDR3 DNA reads TGTGCCATCAGGGACTCCCGGGATACGCAGTATTTT. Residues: CAIRDSRDTQYF.

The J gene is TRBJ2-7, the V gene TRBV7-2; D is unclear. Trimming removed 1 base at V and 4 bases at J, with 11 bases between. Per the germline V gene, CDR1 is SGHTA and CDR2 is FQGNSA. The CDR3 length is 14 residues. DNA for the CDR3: TGTGCCAGCAGCTTAGGGCAGGCCTGGTACGAGCAGTACTTC. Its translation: CASSLGQAWYEQYF.

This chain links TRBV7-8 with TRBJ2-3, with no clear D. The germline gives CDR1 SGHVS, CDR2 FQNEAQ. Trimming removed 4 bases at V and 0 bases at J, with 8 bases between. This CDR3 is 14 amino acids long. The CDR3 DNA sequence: TGTGCCAGCAGCTCTCACGGGAGCACAGATACGCAGTATTTT. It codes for CASSSHGSTDTQYF.

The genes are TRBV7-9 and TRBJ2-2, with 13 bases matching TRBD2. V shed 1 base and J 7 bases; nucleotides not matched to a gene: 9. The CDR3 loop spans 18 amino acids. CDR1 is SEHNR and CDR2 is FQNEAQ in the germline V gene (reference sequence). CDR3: CASSLGTSGGALFGELFF. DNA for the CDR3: TGTGCCAGCAGCTTAGGCACTAGCGGGGGGGCCCTCTTCGGGGAGCTGTTTTTT.

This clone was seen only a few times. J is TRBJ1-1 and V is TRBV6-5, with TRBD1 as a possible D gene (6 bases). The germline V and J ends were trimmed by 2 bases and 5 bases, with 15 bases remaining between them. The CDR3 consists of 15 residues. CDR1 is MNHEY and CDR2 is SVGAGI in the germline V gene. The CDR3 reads CASSYGAGALTEAFF. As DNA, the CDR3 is TGTGCCAGCAGTTACGGTGCAGGGGCTTTGACTGAAGCTTTCTTT.

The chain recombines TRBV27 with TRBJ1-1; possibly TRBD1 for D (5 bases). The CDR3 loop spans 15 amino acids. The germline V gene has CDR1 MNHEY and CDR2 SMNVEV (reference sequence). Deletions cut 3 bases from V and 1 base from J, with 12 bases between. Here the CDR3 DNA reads TGTGCCAGCAGTTTCGGGGGGAGGTCGAACACTGAAGCTTTCTTT. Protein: CASSFGGRSNTEAFF.

The CDR3 DNA reads as TGTGCCTGGCACTCGACAGGGGTTAATGAAAAACTGTTTTTT. It specifies CAWHSTGVNEKLFF. V gene TRBV30 combines with J gene TRBJ1-4; 8 nucleotides match TRBD1. The germline V gene has CDR1 GTSNPN and CDR2 SVGIG (reference sequence). The CDR3 is made up of 14 amino acids. With V trimmed by 5 bases and J by 4 bases, 6 bases remained unmatched.

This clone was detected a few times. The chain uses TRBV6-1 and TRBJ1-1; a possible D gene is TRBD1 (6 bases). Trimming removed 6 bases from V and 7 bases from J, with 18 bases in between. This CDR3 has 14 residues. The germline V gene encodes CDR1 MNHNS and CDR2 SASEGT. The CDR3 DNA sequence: TGTGCCAGCAGCCGGGGTCAGGGGTCGGGTGAAGCTTTCTTT. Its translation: CASSRGQGSGEAFF.

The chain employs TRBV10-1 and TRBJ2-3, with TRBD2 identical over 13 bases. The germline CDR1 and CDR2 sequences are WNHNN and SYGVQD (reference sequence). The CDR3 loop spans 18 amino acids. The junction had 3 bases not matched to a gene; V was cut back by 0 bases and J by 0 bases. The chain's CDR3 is CASSESTSGGSSTDTQYF. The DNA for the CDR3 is TGCGCCAGCAGTGAGTCGACTAGCGGGGGGTCTAGCACAGATACGCAGTATTTT.

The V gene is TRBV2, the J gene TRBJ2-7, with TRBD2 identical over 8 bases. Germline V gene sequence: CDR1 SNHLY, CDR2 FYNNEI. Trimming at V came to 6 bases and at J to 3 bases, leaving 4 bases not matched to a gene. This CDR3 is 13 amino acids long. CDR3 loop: CASRSGGNYEQYF. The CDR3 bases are TGTGCCAGCAGGAGCGGGGGCAACTACGAGCAGTACTTC.